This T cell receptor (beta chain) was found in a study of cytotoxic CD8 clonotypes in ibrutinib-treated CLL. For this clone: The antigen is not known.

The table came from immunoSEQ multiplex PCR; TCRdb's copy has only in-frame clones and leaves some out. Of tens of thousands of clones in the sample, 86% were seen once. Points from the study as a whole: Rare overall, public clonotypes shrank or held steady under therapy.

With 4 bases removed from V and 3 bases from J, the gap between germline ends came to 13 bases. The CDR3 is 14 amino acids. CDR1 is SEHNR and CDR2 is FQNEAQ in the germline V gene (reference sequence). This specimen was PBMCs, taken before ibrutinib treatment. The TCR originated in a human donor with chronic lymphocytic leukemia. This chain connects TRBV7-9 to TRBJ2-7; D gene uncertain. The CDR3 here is CASSSTTSNYEQYF. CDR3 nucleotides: TGTGCCAGCAGCTCGACGACCTCAAACTACGAGCAGTACTTC.